These 32 T cell receptor beta chains originate from one sample sequenced in a study of T cell changes during pregnancy in multiple sclerosis. The table came from immunoSEQ multiplex PCR; TCRdb's copy has only in-frame clones and leaves some out. The profile covers tens of thousands of clones, with 93% appearing a single time and roughly 2.5% taken by the ten largest. The sequencing used peripheral blood, collected in the second trimester of pregnancy. The receptors here all came from a female donor with multiple sclerosis, enrolled in a pregnancy study.

The chain uses TRBV6-1 and TRBJ2-3, with 12 nucleotides matching TRBD2. Germline-derived CDR1 and CDR2 are MNHNS and SASEGT. The CDR3 totals 17 residues. J lost 7 bases, V lost 0 bases, and 8 bases had no gene match. This CDR3 is CASSEAPTSGGVYTQYF. CDR3 DNA sequence: TGTGCCAGCAGTGAAGCCCCGACTAGCGGGGGTGTTTATACGCAGTATTTT.

V is TRBV5-1 and J is TRBJ1-6; D not certain. In germline, CDR1 is SGHRS, CDR2 YFSETQ. This CDR3 comprises 13 residues. V was cut by 4 bases and J by 7 bases, with 9 bases left in between. CDR3 coding DNA: TGCGCCAGCAGCGAGGAGTTGAATTCACCCCTCCACTTT. This translates into CASSEELNSPLHF.

The rearrangement links TRBV2 to TRBJ2-7; TRBD1 agrees at 10 bases. J gave up 4 bases and V 4 bases, and 13 bases lay outside the gene matches. In germline, CDR1 is SNHLY, CDR2 FYNNEI. The CDR3 is 17 amino acids. CDR3 protein: CASSVEDRGLHLYEQYF. The CDR3 bases are TGTGCCAGCAGTGTGGAAGACAGGGGGCTCCATTTGTACGAGCAGTACTTC.

The chain has TRBV19 and TRBJ1-5; 9 bases map to TRBD1. The CDR3 contains 14 residues. The germline gives CDR1 LNHDA, CDR2 SQIVND (reference sequence). Trimming cost V 6 bases and J 5 bases; bases outside gene matches: 5. Here the CDR3 reads CASRGQGVDQPQHF. CDR3 nucleotide sequence: TGTGCCAGTAGGGGACAGGGAGTAGATCAGCCCCAGCATTTT.

This chain uses TRBV5-1 with TRBJ1-2; possible D gene TRBD1, 6 bases. There are 13 residues in the CDR3. Looked up from germline, CDR1 is SGHRS and CDR2 is YFSETQ. V gave up 0 bases and J gave up 6 bases, with 9 bases separating them. CDR3 protein: CASSLAQGDGYTF. As DNA, the CDR3 is TGCGCCAGCAGCTTGGCACAGGGTGATGGCTACACCTTC.

J is TRBJ2-3 and V is TRBV6-1; 7 positions match TRBD1. Trimming at V came to 5 bases and at J to 2 bases, leaving 7 bases not matched to a gene. The CDR3 is made up of 15 amino acids. Germline lookup yields CDR1 MNHNS and CDR2 SASEGT. The CDR3 loop is CASSQKTGYTDTQYF. In DNA, the CDR3 is TGTGCCAGCAGTCAGAAGACAGGGTACACAGATACGCAGTATTTT.

The gene calls are TRBV6-5 and TRBJ1-1; TRBD1 might be the D (5 bases). The CDR3 extends over 13 amino acids. Trimming took off 4 bases at V and 0 bases at J, with 6 bases between the two ends. The V gene's germline CDR1 is MNHEY and CDR2 SVGAGI. As DNA, the CDR3 is TGTGCCAGCAGTTTACAGGTGAACACTGAAGCTTTCTTT. It specifies CASSLQVNTEAFF.

The chain carries TRBV4-1 and TRBJ2-7; perhaps TRBD1 as D (6 bases). Trimming pared 0 bases from V and 1 base from J, leaving 13 bases between. The CDR3 runs 16 residues. Germline CDR1 is MGHRA and CDR2 is YSYEKL. This CDR3 is CASSQDTGTHSYEQYF. For the CDR3, the DNA is TGCGCCAGCAGCCAAGATACCGGGACACATTCCTACGAGCAGTACTTC.

With respect to this clone: The germline gene is not matched at one end of the junction; a read error may be the cause. The chain joins TRBV5-6 to TRBJ2-7; TRBD1 matches at 7 bases. The CDR3 spans 12 residues. Germline V CDR1 and CDR2: SGHDT, YYEEEE. The CDR3 sequence: CASSGTDLRQDF. The DNA of the CDR3 is TGTGCCAGCAGCGGGACAGACTTACGGCAGGACTTC.

The rearrangement joins TRBV7-2 to TRBJ1-5, with D tentatively TRBD1 (5 bases). Germline V lookup: CDR1 SGHTA, CDR2 FQGNSA. V lost 2 bases and J 4 bases, leaving 9 bases between the germline ends. The CDR3 length is 14 residues. The CDR3 sequence: CASSLFGGNQPQHF. The CDR3 nucleotides read TGTGCCAGCAGCTTATTCGGGGGAAATCAGCCCCAGCATTTT.

This chain links TRBV5-1 with TRBJ1-3; 7 bases align to TRBD1. The CDR3 runs to 15 residues. From germline, CDR1 is SGHRS and CDR2 YFSETQ. J lost 4 bases, V lost 0 bases, and 4 bases had no gene match. The CDR3 reads CASSLDPGGGNTIYF. CDR3 coding DNA: TGCGCCAGCAGCTTGGATCCAGGGGGGGGAAACACCATATATTTT.

The CDR3 spells CASKRTGGEEQYF. The CDR3 nucleotides read TGTGCCAGCAAGAGGACAGGGGGGGAGGAGCAGTACTTC. The chain uses TRBV7-9 and TRBJ2-7; TRBD1 matches at 10 bases. The germline V gene has CDR1 SEHNR and CDR2 FQNEAQ (reference sequence). V lost 7 bases, J lost 7 bases, and 7 bases stayed unmatched. The CDR3 is 13 amino acids.

The rearrangement links TRBV11-2 to TRBJ1-1; D is unresolved. Trimming left V 3 bases short and J 8 bases short, with 7 bases between. The CDR3 is 11 residues long. Germline-derived CDR1 and CDR2 are SGHAT and FQNNGV. CDR3 sequence (DNA): TGTGCCAGCAGCTTTGGCTGGGAAGCTTTCTTT. Its protein product is CASSFGWEAFF.

This chain joins TRBV10-2 and TRBJ2-7; TRBD2 is a possible D gene (5 bases). The V end was cut by 2 bases, the J end by 2 bases, with 10 bases between. This CDR3 is built from 14 residues. From germline, CDR1 is WSHSY and CDR2 SAAADI. The CDR3 loop is CASSEANGAYEQYF. In nucleotides, the CDR3 is TGCGCCAGCAGTGAGGCTAACGGGGCCTACGAGCAGTACTTC.

This chain uses TRBV25-1 with TRBJ2-7; 8 nucleotides match TRBD1. CDR1 is MGHDK and CDR2 is SYGVNS in the germline V gene. This CDR3 comprises 16 residues. The trim removed 3 bases at V and 2 bases at J, leaving 9 bases unmatched. CDR3 protein: CASSDRQGTLPYEQYF. The CDR3 DNA is TGTGCCAGCAGTGATCGACAGGGGACCCTACCCTACGAGCAGTACTTC.

The J gene is TRBJ1-6, the V gene TRBV27; TRBD1 is a possible D gene (5 bases). This CDR3 contains 15 residues. The germline V gene encodes CDR1 MNHEY and CDR2 SMNVEV (reference sequence). The V and J ends lost 6 bases and 11 bases respectively, with 20 bases between them. CDR3 sequence: CASRNVMDWGAPLHF. In DNA form, the CDR3 reads TGTGCCAGCAGAAATGTCATGGATTGGGGGGCACCCCTCCACTTT.

This clone showed up just once. The chain joins TRBV27 to TRBJ2-1, with 8 bases that match TRBD2. The CDR3 runs 19 residues. The trim removed 5 bases at V and 0 bases at J, leaving 15 bases unmatched. Germline-derived CDR1 and CDR2 are MNHEY and SMNVEV (reference sequence). CDR3 sequence reads: CASSPGSPSGRLSYNEQFF. CDR3 in DNA: TGTGCCAGCAGTCCCGGGTCTCCTAGCGGGCGCCTCTCCTACAATGAGCAGTTCTTC.

The rearrangement joins TRBV5-1 to TRBJ1-2; maybe TRBD1 (5 bases). CDR1 SGHRS and CDR2 YFSETQ come from the germline V gene. Trimming shortened V by 4 bases and J by 4 bases, and 17 bases separated the two germline ends. The length of the CDR3 is 15 residues. The CDR3 nucleotides read TGCGCCAGCAGCGTCCCGGGGGGGTCTTCCTATGGCTACACCTTC. Translated, it gives CASSVPGGSSYGYTF.

The rearrangement uses TRBV14 and TRBJ2-7; D is ambiguous. The CDR3 runs to 13 residues. V lost 1 base and J 3 bases, leaving 7 bases between the germline ends. Germline loops: CDR1 SGHDN, CDR2 FVKESK. This CDR3 is CASSQAPVYEQYF. DNA for the CDR3: TGTGCCAGCAGCCAAGCTCCGGTCTACGAGCAGTACTTC.

The chain has TRBV15 and TRBJ1-1, with 7 bases fitting TRBD1. CDR3 length: 12 amino acids. V lost 0 bases and J lost 10; bases outside the gene matches: 2. Per germline, CDR1 LNHNV and CDR2 YYDKDF (reference sequence). CDR3 bases: TGTGCCACCAGCAGAGACCGACAGGGAGCTTTCTTT. It translates to CATSRDRQGAFF.

This rearrangement joins TRBV5-1 to TRBJ2-7; 9 nucleotides agree with TRBD1. J was trimmed by 1 base and V by 1 base; bases with no gene match: 9. The germline gives CDR1 SGHRS, CDR2 YFSETQ. This CDR3 comprises 17 residues. DNA for the CDR3: TGCGCCAGCAGCTTGCGGTCTTGGACAGGGGCGTCCTACGAGCAGTACTTC. Its translation is CASSLRSWTGASYEQYF.

V gene TRBV25-1 combines with J gene TRBJ2-1, with a tentative D call TRBD2 (5 bases). Germline V gives CDR1 MGHDK, CDR2 SYGVNS. The V and J ends lost 2 bases and 14 bases respectively, with 16 bases between them. The CDR3 has 13 residues. The chain's CDR3 is CASSETRRGWKFF. The CDR3 DNA sequence: TGTGCCAGCAGTGAAACGCGAAGAGGGTGGAAGTTCTTC.

The CDR3 DNA follows: TGCAGCGTTGGGGCTAGCGGAAACACCGGGGAGCTGTTTTTT. This gives the protein CSVGASGNTGELFF. The chain joins TRBV29-1 to TRBJ2-2, with TRBD2 matching over 7 bases. V was pared by 4 bases and J by 2 bases, with 4 bases of the junction left unmatched. CDR1 is SQVTM, CDR2 ANQGSEA, per germline. The CDR3 is 14 residues long.

This clone occurred once. The rearrangement links TRBV27 to TRBJ2-3; 11 nucleotides line up with TRBD2. The CDR3 contains 17 residues. Per germline, CDR1 MNHEY and CDR2 SMNVEV (reference sequence). J gave up 2 bases and V 3 bases, and 7 bases lay outside the gene matches. As DNA, the CDR3 is TGTGCCAGCAGTTTCTTGACTAGCGGGATCCCCACAGATACGCAGTATTTT. Its protein is CASSFLTSGIPTDTQYF.

This chain connects TRBV25-1 to TRBJ2-7, with TRBD1 identical over 9 bases. The V gene's germline CDR1 is MGHDK and CDR2 SYGVNS. V lost 3 bases and J lost 4; bases outside the gene matches: 4. The CDR3 sequence is 14 residues long. CDR3 protein: CASSDGTGWYEQYF. The CDR3, as DNA: TGTGCCAGCAGTGACGGGACAGGGTGGTACGAGCAGTACTTC.

The chain links TRBV18 to TRBJ2-5; 9 positions match TRBD2. Germline CDR1 reads KGHSH; CDR2 reads LQKENI. There are 15 residues in the CDR3. V gave up 8 bases and J gave up 1 base; unmatched junction bases: 8. CDR3 region: CASQNSGGPQETQYF. The CDR3 nucleotides read TGTGCCAGCCAGAATAGCGGGGGACCCCAAGAGACCCAGTACTTC.

The chain links TRBV6-5 to TRBJ1-2; weak D call: TRBD1 (6 bases). Trimming took off 0 bases at V and 8 bases at J, with 16 bases between the two ends. The germline V gene encodes CDR1 MNHEY and CDR2 SVGAGI. The CDR3 runs to 15 residues. CDR3 nucleotide sequence: TGTGCCAGCAGTTACTCGGGAAGGGGGTATGAAGGCTACACCTTC. It yields the protein CASSYSGRGYEGYTF.

V is TRBV7-9 and J is TRBJ1-1, with 7 bases that match TRBD1. V dropped 4 bases and J dropped 2; count of bases not matched to a gene: 7. This CDR3 region has 15 residues. Germline V gene lookup returns CDR1 SEHNR and CDR2 FQNEAQ (reference sequence). The CDR3 region is CASSSSGGRNTEAFF. CDR3 sequence (DNA): TGTGCCAGCAGCTCATCAGGGGGGCGAAACACTGAAGCTTTCTTT.

The chain uses TRBV4-2 and TRBJ1-6; no reliable D call. Between the trimmed V and J ends, which lost 5 bases and 8 bases, there was a span of 16 bases. The germline gives CDR1 LGHNA, CDR2 YNFKEQ. The CDR3 runs to 15 residues. CDR3 amino acids: CASSLLGTSDSPLHF. The CDR3 nucleotides are TGTGCCAGCAGCTTACTAGGAACTAGTGATTCACCCCTCCACTTT.

This rearrangement joins TRBV5-5 to TRBJ2-7; TRBD1 agrees at 7 bases. The CDR3 has 16 amino acids. V was clipped by 4 bases and J by 2 bases; unmatched bases: 12. The germline V gene has CDR1 SGHKS and CDR2 YYEKEE (reference sequence). The CDR3 nucleotides read TGTGCCAGCAGCCGGGTCCCGGGACAGACTCCCTACGAGCAGTACTTC. It encodes CASSRVPGQTPYEQYF.

This chain joins TRBV19 and TRBJ2-1; D not certain. CDR3 length: 16 residues. V was shortened by 7 bases and J by 0 bases, with 16 bases between the two germline ends. CDR1 and CDR2 (germline): LNHDA, SQIVND (reference sequence). The CDR3 is CASMQLQSPSYNEQFF. The CDR3 bases are TGTGCCAGTATGCAGTTACAGTCGCCCTCCTACAATGAGCAGTTCTTC.

The V and J genes are TRBV5-4 and TRBJ2-5, with 13 bases fitting TRBD2. The CDR3 totals 15 residues. CDR1 and CDR2 (germline): SGHNT, YYREEE (reference sequence). The V segment lost 4 bases and the J segment 3 bases; nucleotides outside the gene matches: 3. CDR3 amino acids: CASSRTSGGEETQYF. The CDR3 DNA reads TGTGCCAGCAGCCGGACTAGCGGGGGCGAAGAGACCCAGTACTTC.